This T cell receptor beta chain was observed in a study of T cell responses to AZD1222 COVID-19 vaccine. The data were produced by immunoSEQ multiplex PCR, yet TCRdb's version contains in-frame clones alone and is incomplete. The repertoire holds 55,000 to 90,000 clones, with 84% as singletons. Study-wide points: Recipients of two AZD1222 doses showed rising Spike-specific TCR breadth and depth. Repertoires in all cases were sampled only once the peak T cell response had passed.

Of note for this clone: Its specificity is not known.

This CDR3 is 13 amino acids long. V gave up 2 bases and J gave up 8 bases, with 11 bases separating them. Specimen: peripheral blood, collected on day 0 of AZD1222 vaccination. This receptor was taken from an adult in good health. The J gene is TRBJ2-3, the V gene TRBV12-3 or TRBV12-4; D not resolved. CDR3 coding DNA: TGTGCCAGCAGTTTAACCCCCATCCCTACGCAGTATTTT. Its protein product is CASSLTPIPTQYF.